The 13 T cell receptor beta chains below all came from one sample that was sequenced in a study of blood T cell repertoires in COVID-19. Sequencing was performed with immunoSEQ multiplex PCR; in TCRdb, only in-frame clones are kept and a portion is missing. The data show 150,000 to 200,000 clones, 70% to 85% seen once. The sequencing sample was made of peripheral blood. Receptors originate from a woman older than 75 with acute or convalescent COVID-19.

V gene TRBV5-1 combines with J gene TRBJ2-1, with 8 positions matching TRBD2. In germline, CDR1 is SGHRS, CDR2 YFSETQ. The CDR3 loop spans 17 amino acids. The J segment lost 0 bases and the V segment lost 4 bases, leaving 9 bases of the junction unmatched. The CDR3 DNA sequence: TGCGCCAGCAGCCCGATATTAGCGGGGCTCTCCTACAATGAGCAGTTCTTC. It translates to CASSPILAGLSYNEQFF.

V gene TRBV6-5 combines with J gene TRBJ1-5; 7 bases are a match to TRBD1. Germline loops: CDR1 MNHEY, CDR2 SVGAGI. V shed 5 bases and J 7 bases; nucleotides not matched to a gene: 5. This CDR3 is 13 amino acids long. CDR3 amino acids: CASSTDRDQPQHF. For the CDR3, the DNA is TGTGCCAGCAGTACCGACAGGGACCAGCCCCAGCATTTT.

This clone occurred once. The same CDR3 also results from other DNA sequences found in this sample. The chain combines TRBV9 with TRBJ2-1, with 12 positions matching TRBD2. V gave up 0 bases and J gave up 7 bases; unmatched junction bases: 5. CDR3 size: 16 residues. Germline V gene data show CDR1 as SGDLS and CDR2 as YYNGEE. The CDR3 DNA sequence: TGTGCCAGCAGCGTAGGGTCTAGCGGGAGGGGAAATGAGCAGTTCTTC. Its protein is CASSVGSSGRGNEQFF. Together with reference TRBV9 and TRBJ2-1, the CDR3 gives the full variable domain: DSGVTQTPKHLITATGQRVTLRCSPRSGDLSVYWYQQSLDQGLQFLIQYYNGEERAKGNILERFSAQQFPDLHSELNLSSLELGDSALYFCASSVGSSGRGNEQFFGPGTRLTVL.

In this sample, this clone turned up a few times. The chain links TRBV2 to TRBJ2-1; 7 bases agree with TRBD2. The CDR3 sequence is 12 residues long. The ends lost 6 bases at V and 15 bases at J; junction bases unmatched: 11. Looked up from germline, CDR1 is SNHLY and CDR2 is FYNNEI. The CDR3 sequence is CASSTAGTKVFF. The CDR3 coding sequence is TGTGCCAGCAGCACTGCCGGGACTAAGGTGTTCTTC.

The chain couples TRBV27 to TRBJ2-1; D is ambiguous. Germline values: CDR1 MNHEY, CDR2 SMNVEV (reference sequence). V was cut by 6 bases and J by 0 bases, with 15 bases left in between. This CDR3 has 16 residues. CDR3 nucleotide sequence: TGTGCCAGCAGCTCTCGGTTCCGAACCTCCTACAATGAGCAGTTCTTC. Residues: CASSSRFRTSYNEQFF.

This clone appeared many times. V gene TRBV7-9 combines with J gene TRBJ2-5; 8 bases line up with TRBD2. The CDR3 extends over 16 amino acids. The germline V gene encodes CDR1 SEHNR and CDR2 FQNEAQ (reference sequence). Unmatched junction bases numbered 12, after V lost 4 bases and J lost 5 bases. The CDR3 nucleotides are TGTGCCAGCAGCTCTGGTGAAGCGGGAGTGCGGGAGACCCAGTACTTC. This codes for CASSSGEAGVRETQYF.

The V and J genes are TRBV21-1 and TRBJ2-1; TRBD2, the D gene given by the table, was not confirmed from the DNA. TRBV21-1 is labeled a pseudogene. The CDR3 length is 16 residues. CDR3 DNA: TGTGCCAGCAGCAACCGACTAGCGGGAGACTACAATGAGCAGTTCTTC. Protein product: CASSNRLAGDYNEQFF.

J is TRBJ2-7 and V is TRBV29-1; 7 bases line up with TRBD1. The germline CDR1 and CDR2 sequences are SQVTM and ANQGSEA. This CDR3 has 17 amino acids. V lost 0 bases to trimming and J lost 0 bases; unmatched junction nucleotides: 11. This CDR3 is CSVEDRNAQGVSYEQYF. DNA for the CDR3: TGCAGCGTTGAAGATCGGAATGCCCAGGGGGTCTCCTACGAGCAGTACTTC.

The chain is built from TRBV23-1 and TRBJ1-3, with D unresolved. TRBV23-1 is sorted into the ORF group, with uncertain function. V was shortened by 0 bases and J by 0 bases, with 12 bases between the two germline ends. The CDR3 contains 17 residues. CDR3 region: CASSQSRGFPSGNTIYF. The CDR3 DNA reads TGCGCCAGCAGTCAATCTAGAGGATTTCCCTCTGGAAACACCATATATTTT.

This clone was seen more than once but under ten times. The same CDR3 is also encoded by other DNA sequences in this sample. The rearrangement joins TRBV9 to TRBJ2-1, with unresolved D. V lost 4 bases to trimming and J lost 1 base, with 9 bases between them. Germline V gene data show CDR1 as SGDLS and CDR2 as YYNGEE. The CDR3 contains 14 residues. CDR3 region: CASSPGSSYNEQFF. Written as DNA, the CDR3 is TGTGCCAGCAGCCCCGGTAGTTCCTACAATGAGCAGTTCTTC.

This clone was picked up a small number of times. V usage is TRBV7-9 and J usage is TRBJ2-7, with a tentative D call TRBD2 (5 bases). From germline, CDR1 is SEHNR and CDR2 FQNEAQ (reference sequence). The CDR3 extends over 15 amino acids. V was pared by 3 bases and J by 2 bases, with 14 bases between. In DNA form, the CDR3 reads TGTGCCAGCAGCTTTATTGGAGGTTCAACCTACGAGCAGTACTTC. It translates to CASSFIGGSTYEQYF.

The J gene is TRBJ2-6, the V gene TRBV5-6, with D possibly being TRBD2 (6 bases). Germline assignment: CDR1 SGHDT and CDR2 YYEEEE. V dropped 6 bases and J dropped 2 bases, with 12 bases sitting between them. The CDR3 spans 15 residues. The CDR3 DNA sequence: TGTGCCAGCACCCGGGGGAGAGCTGGGGCCAACGTCCTGACTTTC. This codes for CASTRGRAGANVLTF.

The sample holds one count of this clone. The CDR3: CASSLGTGARDEQYF. CDR3 nucleotide sequence: TGTGCCAGCAGCTTAGGGACAGGGGCTAGAGACGAGCAGTACTTC. V usage is TRBV11-2 and J usage is TRBJ2-7, with 9 bases lining up with TRBD1. The CDR3 is 15 residues long. Germline V gene data show CDR1 as SGHAT and CDR2 as FQNNGV. V gave up 1 base and J gave up 5 bases; unmatched junction bases: 6. The whole variable domain, filled in from reference TRBV11-2 and TRBJ2-7, reads EAGVAQSPRYKIIEKRQSVAFWCNPISGHATLYWYQQILGQGPKLLIQFQNNGVVDDSQLPKDRFSAERLKGVDSTLKIQPAKLEDSAVYLCASSLGTGARDEQYFGPGTRLTVT.